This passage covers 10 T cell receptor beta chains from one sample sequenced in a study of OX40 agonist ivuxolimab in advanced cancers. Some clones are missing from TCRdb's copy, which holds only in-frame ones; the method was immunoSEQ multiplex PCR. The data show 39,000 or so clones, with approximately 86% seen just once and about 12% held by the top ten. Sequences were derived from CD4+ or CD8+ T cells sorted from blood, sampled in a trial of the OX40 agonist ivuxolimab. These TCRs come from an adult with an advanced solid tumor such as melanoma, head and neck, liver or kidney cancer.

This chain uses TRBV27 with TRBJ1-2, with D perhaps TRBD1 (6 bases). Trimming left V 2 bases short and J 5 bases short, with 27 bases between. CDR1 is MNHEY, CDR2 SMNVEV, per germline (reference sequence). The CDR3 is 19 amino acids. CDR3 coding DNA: TGTGCCAGCAGTTTAAAATTTATGTTGACAGGCAGAGGGGGGTATGGCTACACCTTC. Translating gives CASSLKFMLTGRGGYGYTF.

CDR3 amino acids: CASSDKEGYSEQFF. The DNA of the CDR3 is TGTGCCAGCAGTGACAAAGAGGGTTATAGTGAGCAGTTCTTC. The V and J genes are TRBV6-4 and TRBJ2-1; TRBD2 might be the D (5 bases). The CDR3 consists of 14 residues. Germline V gene sequence: CDR1 MRHNA, CDR2 SNTAGT. The germline V and J ends were trimmed by 2 bases and 9 bases, with 14 bases remaining between them.

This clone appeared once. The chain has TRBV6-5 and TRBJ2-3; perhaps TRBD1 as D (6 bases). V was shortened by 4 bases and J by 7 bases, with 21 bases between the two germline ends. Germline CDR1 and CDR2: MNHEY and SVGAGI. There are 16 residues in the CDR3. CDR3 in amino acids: CASSSYDPGTLNTQYF. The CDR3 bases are TGTGCCAGCAGTTCCTACGACCCCGGGACATTAAATACGCAGTATTTT.

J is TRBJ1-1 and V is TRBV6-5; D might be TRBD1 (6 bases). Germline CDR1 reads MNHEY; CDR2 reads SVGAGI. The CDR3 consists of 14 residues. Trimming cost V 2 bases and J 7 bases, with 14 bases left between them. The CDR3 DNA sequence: TGTGCCAGCAGTTACGACCACAGGGTGGATGAAGCTTTCTTT. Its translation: CASSYDHRVDEAFF.

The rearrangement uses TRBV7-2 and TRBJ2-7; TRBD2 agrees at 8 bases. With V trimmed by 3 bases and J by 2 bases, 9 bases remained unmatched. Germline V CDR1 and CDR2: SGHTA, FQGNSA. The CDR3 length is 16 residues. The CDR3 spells CASSLVPAGGTYEQYF. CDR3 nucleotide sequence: TGTGCCAGCAGCTTGGTGCCGGCGGGAGGCACCTACGAGCAGTACTTC. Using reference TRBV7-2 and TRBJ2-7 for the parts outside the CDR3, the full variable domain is GAGVSQSPSNKVTEKGKDVELRCDPISGHTALYWYRQSLGQGLEFLIYFQGNSAPDKSGLPSDRFSAERTGGSVSTLTIQRTQQEDSAVYLCASSLVPAGGTYEQYFGPGTRLTVT.

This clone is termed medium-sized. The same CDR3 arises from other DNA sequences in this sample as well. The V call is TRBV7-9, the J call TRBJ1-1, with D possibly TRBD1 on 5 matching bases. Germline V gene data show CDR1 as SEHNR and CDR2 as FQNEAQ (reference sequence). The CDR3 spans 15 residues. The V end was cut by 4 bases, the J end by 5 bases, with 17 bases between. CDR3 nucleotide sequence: TGTGCCAGCAGCTCCTCCTGGACCGGGGGTACTGAAGCTTTCTTT. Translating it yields CASSSSWTGGTEAFF.

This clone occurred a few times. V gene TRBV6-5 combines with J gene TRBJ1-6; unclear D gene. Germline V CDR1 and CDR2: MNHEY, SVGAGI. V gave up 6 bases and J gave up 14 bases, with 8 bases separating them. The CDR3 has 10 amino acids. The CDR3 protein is CASRGRSLHF. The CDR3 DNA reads TGTGCCAGCAGAGGGAGGTCCCTCCACTTT.

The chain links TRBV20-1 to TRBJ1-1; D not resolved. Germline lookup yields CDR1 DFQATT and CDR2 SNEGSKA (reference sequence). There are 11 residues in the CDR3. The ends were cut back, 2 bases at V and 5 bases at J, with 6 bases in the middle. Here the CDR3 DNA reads TGCAGTGCTAGAAGGGAGACTGAAGCTTTCTTT. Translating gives CSARRETEAFF.

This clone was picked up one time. The CDR3 DNA reads as TGTGCCAGCCGGTTGGGGTCCAACGGGGAGCTGTTTTTT. Translated, it gives CASRLGSNGELFF. The chain has TRBV28 and TRBJ2-2; no firm D call. The CDR3 has 13 amino acids. The germline V gene encodes CDR1 MDHEN and CDR2 SYDVKM. V lost 8 bases and J 7 bases, leaving 14 bases between the germline ends.

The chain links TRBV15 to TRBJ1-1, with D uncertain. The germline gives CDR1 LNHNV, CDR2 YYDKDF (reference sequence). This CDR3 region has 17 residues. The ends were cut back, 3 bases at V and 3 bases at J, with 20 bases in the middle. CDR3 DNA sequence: TGTGCCACCAGCAGGGGTTCTGGACGTCGGTGGGACACTGAAGCTTTCTTT. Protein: CATSRGSGRRWDTEAFF.